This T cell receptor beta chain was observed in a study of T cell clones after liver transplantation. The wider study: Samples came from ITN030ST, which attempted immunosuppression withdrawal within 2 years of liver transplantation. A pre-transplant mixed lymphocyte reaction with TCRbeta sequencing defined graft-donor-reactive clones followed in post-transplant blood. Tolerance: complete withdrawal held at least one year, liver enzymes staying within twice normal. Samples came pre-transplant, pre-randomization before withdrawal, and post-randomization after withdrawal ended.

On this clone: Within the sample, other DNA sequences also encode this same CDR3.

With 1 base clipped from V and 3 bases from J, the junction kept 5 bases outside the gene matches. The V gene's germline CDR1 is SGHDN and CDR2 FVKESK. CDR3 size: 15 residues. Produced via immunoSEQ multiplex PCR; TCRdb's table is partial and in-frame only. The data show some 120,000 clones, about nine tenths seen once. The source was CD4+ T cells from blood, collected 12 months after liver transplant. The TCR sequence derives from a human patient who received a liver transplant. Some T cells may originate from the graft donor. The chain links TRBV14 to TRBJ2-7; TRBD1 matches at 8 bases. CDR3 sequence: CASSQGRDRLYEQYF. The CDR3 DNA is TGTGCCAGCAGCCAAGGTCGGGACAGGCTCTACGAGCAGTACTTC. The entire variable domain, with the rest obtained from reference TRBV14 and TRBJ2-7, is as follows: EAGVTQFPSHSVIEKGQTVTLRCDPISGHDNLYWYRRVMGKEIKFLLHFVKESKQDESGMPNNRFLAERTGGTYSTLKVQPAELEDSGVYFCASSQGRDRLYEQYFGPGTRLTVT.